A selection of T cell receptor beta chains follows, all from one sample in a study of T cell changes during pregnancy in multiple sclerosis. The method was immunoSEQ multiplex PCR; TCRdb's version includes in-frame clones alone and lacks a portion of them. The sample contains roughly 76,000 clones, 75% to 95% of which appear only once. Sample: CD4+ T cells from peripheral blood mononuclear cells, taken in the second trimester of pregnancy. The receptors stem from a female donor with multiple sclerosis, enrolled in a pregnancy study. CDR3s include the opening cysteine and the closing phenylalanine or tryptophan. D genes are given only for firm matches. Rows give clone size only sometimes, using once, few, many, or a class for an expanded clone.

TRBJ1-1	-	-	TRBV7-9	TGTGCCAGCAGCTTAACGCGGGACGGCACTGAAGCTTTCTTT	CASSLTRDGTEAFF
TRBJ2-3	TRBD2	-	TRBV18	TGTGCCAGCTCACCCAAACCAATGGCGGGAGGCACAGATACGCAGTATTTT	CASSPKPMAGGTDTQYF
TRBJ1-1	-	-	TRBV5-1	TGCGCCAGCAGCCTAACGCCCGGGAACACTGAAGCTTTCTTT	CASSLTPGNTEAFF
TRBJ2-7	-	-	TRBV19	TGTGCCAGTAGTCGCCTCGGGATGGAGCAGTACTTC	CASSRLGMEQYF
TRBJ2-7	TRBD2	-	TRBV18	TGTGCCAGCTCACAACTAGCGCTCTCCTACGAGCAGTACTTC	CASSQLALSYEQYF
TRBJ1-3	-	-	TRBV6-6	TGTGCCAGCAGATCAGGGGTTCTCTCTGGAAACACCATATATTTT	CASRSGVLSGNTIYF
TRBJ2-3	-	once	TRBV11-3	TGTGCCAGCAGCTTAGGAGACAGGTTCCAGAAAACAGATACGCAGTATTTT	CASSLGDRFQKTDTQYF
TRBJ2-7	TRBD1	-	TRBV29-1	TGCAGCGTGACAGGGGCCTACGAGCAGTACTTC	CSVTGAYEQYF
TRBJ2-3	-	-	TRBV19	TGTGCCAGTAGTACTCTTACAGATACGCAGTATTTT	CASSTLTDTQYF
TRBJ1-6	-	-	TRBV11-3	TGTGCCAGCAGGGCGGCGAGTAATTCACCCCTCCACTTT	CASRAASNSPLHF
TRBJ1-1	-	once	TRBV6-1	TGTGCCAGCAGTGAAAGAGGCCCTATAAACACTGAAGCTTTCTTT	CASSERGPINTEAFF
TRBJ1-5	TRBD1	-	TRBV11-1	TGTGCCAGCAGCTTAGATGACAGGGACAATCAGCCCCAGCATTTT	CASSLDDRDNQPQHF
TRBJ1-1	-	-	TRBV30	TGTGCCTGGAGTGTCGGGGTTGGCCGCACTGAAGCTTTCTTT	CAWSVGVGRTEAFF
TRBJ1-1	TRBD1	-	TRBV7-3	TGTGCCAGCAGCCTCAGACAGGGGGCGCCCGCTGAAGCTTTCTTT	CASSLRQGAPAEAFF
TRBJ2-7	-	-	TRBV6-5	TGTGCCAGCAGTTACTCAGGCAGGGTCTACGAGCAGTACTTC	CASSYSGRVYEQYF
TRBJ2-3	TRBD2	-	TRBV18	TGTGCCAGCTCACCACCGGGACTAGCGGGGGGTAGCACAGATACGCAGTATTTT	CASSPPGLAGGSTDTQYF
TRBJ1-1	-	-	TRBV5-1	TGCGCCAGCAGTCTGCGGGGTGGGACTGAAGCTTTCTTT	CASSLRGGTEAFF
TRBJ2-1	-	-	TRBV9	TGTGCCAGCAGCGCCTCCGGGACTGAGTACAATGAGCAGTTCTTC	CASSASGTEYNEQFF
TRBJ2-7	-	-	TRBV4-2	TGTGCCAGCAGCCCCTCGGACAGCACGGAGCAGTACTTC	CASSPSDSTEQYF
TRBJ2-7	TRBD2	-	TRBV5-4	TGTGCCAGCAGCGGCTCCGGGACTACTACCTACGAGCAGTACTTC	CASSGSGTTTYEQYF
TRBJ2-2	-	-	TRBV19	TGTGCCAGTAGTATAGCGGGGGGCGGCTTCGCGAACACCGGGGAGCTGTTTTTT	CASSIAGGGFANTGELFF
TRBJ1-5	TRBD1	once	TRBV28	TGTGCCAGCAGTTTACAGGGGGGAGTGCAGCCCCAGCATTTT	CASSLQGGVQPQHF
TRBJ1-4	-	-	TRBV30	TGTGCCTGGCAGGGAGGTGAAAAACTGTTTTTT	CAWQGGEKLFF
TRBJ1-5	-	-	TRBV6-5	TGTGCCAGCAGACAGGGTAGGGGAAGCAATCAGCCCCAGCATTTT	CASRQGRGSNQPQHF
TRBJ2-7	-	-	TRBV19	TGTGCCAGTAGTAGGGAGTTGAGTTACGAGCAGTACTTC	CASSRELSYEQYF
TRBJ2-4	TRBD1	-	TRBV27	TGTGCCAGCAGCTCATCCCGACAGGGGGCCAAAAACATTCAGTACTTC	CASSSSRQGAKNIQYF
TRBJ1-2	-	once	TRBV5-5	TGTGCCAGCAGCCGGCCGTCGACGCAGGATAACTATGGCTACACCTTC	CASSRPSTQDNYGYTF
TRBJ1-1	TRBD1	few	TRBV2	TGTGCCAGCATTACCGGGACAGGGGACACTGAAGCTTTCTTT	CASITGTGDTEAFF
TRBJ1-2	-	-	TRBV5-6	TGTGCCAGCAGCTTGGCCCCAGGGATCAGATATGGCTACACCTTC	CASSLAPGIRYGYTF
TRBJ2-1	-	-	TRBV6-1	TGTGCCAGCAGGGGGGGAACCTACAATGAGCAGTTCTTC	CASRGGTYNEQFF
TRBJ2-1	TRBD2	-	TRBV6-6	TGTGCCAGCACCACAACTAGCGGGGGGCCTTACAATGAGCAGTTCTTC	CASTTTSGGPYNEQFF
TRBJ1-2	-	-	TRBV11-3	TGTGCCAGCAGATTCTCCGGGAGTCCTAACTACACCTTC	CASRFSGSPNYTF
TRBJ1-2	-	-	TRBV5-6	TGTGCCAGCAGCGAGTACAGGGATGGCTACACCTTC	CASSEYRDGYTF
TRBJ1-1	TRBD1	once	TRBV11-2	TGTGCCAGCAGCTTAAGGGGCAGGGGGCGAGCAGCGGACACTGAAGCTTTCTTT	CASSLRGRGRAADTEAFF
TRBJ2-3	TRBD2	-	TRBV6-1	TGTGCCAGCAGTGGACCGGGACTAGCGGGTATTGAGCCAGATACGCAGTATTTT	CASSGPGLAGIEPDTQYF
TRBJ2-7	TRBD1	-	TRBV11-3	TGTGCCAGCAGCCGCGACAGGGTCTACGAGCAGTACTTC	CASSRDRVYEQYF
TRBJ1-3	-	-	TRBV18	TGTGCCAGCTCACCGATAGACTACTCTGGAAACACCATATATTTT	CASSPIDYSGNTIYF